Below, 22 T cell receptor beta chains from the same sample are listed, as sequenced in a study of blood T cell repertoires in COVID-19. Here immunoSEQ multiplex PCR was the method, and the copy in TCRdb shows in-frame clones only, minus some. The sample gives roughly 250,000 clones, roughly four fifths of which show up once; roughly a tenth is in the top ten. Sequences were obtained from peripheral blood. Receptors originate from an elderly woman with acute or convalescent COVID-19.

This chain links TRBV2 with TRBJ1-1; D not resolved. Germline CDR1 and CDR2: SNHLY and FYNNEI. The V and J ends lost 3 bases and 1 base respectively, with 6 bases between them. The CDR3 runs 13 residues. The CDR3 region has the DNA TGTGCCAGCAGTGAGCCCAGGAACACTGAAGCTTTCTTT. Translated, it gives CASSEPRNTEAFF.

The chain combines TRBV4-2 with TRBJ2-1, with TRBD2 identical over 8 bases. The CDR3 consists of 21 residues. V was clipped by 7 bases and J by 4 bases; unmatched bases: 27. Germline CDR1 is LGHNA and CDR2 is YNFKEQ. DNA for the CDR3: TGTGCCAGCACCCCAAGAAAGGAGGAGTCCCTTACAGCGGGGGATTACAATGAGCAGTTCTTC. Translated: CASTPRKEESLTAGDYNEQFF.

This chain connects TRBV19 to TRBJ1-1; 9 nucleotides align to TRBD1. Looked up from germline, CDR1 is LNHDA and CDR2 is SQIVND (reference sequence). Trimming took 7 bases from V and 5 from J; bases not matched to a gene: 5. The CDR3 is 13 residues long. CDR3 DNA: TGTGCCAGTACCCTGACAGGGGGAACTGAAGCTTTCTTT. This gives the protein CASTLTGGTEAFF.

The chain has TRBV9 and TRBJ1-1, with 9 bases aligning to TRBD1. Germline CDR1 reads SGDLS; CDR2 reads YYNGEE. The CDR3 loop spans 14 amino acids. Unmatched junction bases numbered 1, after V lost 3 bases and J lost 1 base. The CDR3 protein is CASSADRGNTEAFF. DNA of the CDR3: TGTGCCAGCAGCGCGGACAGGGGGAACACTGAAGCTTTCTTT.

The chain uses TRBV5-1 and TRBJ2-1, with a tentative D call TRBD2 (7 bases). Trimming removed 0 bases from V and 1 base from J, with 17 bases in between. CDR1 SGHRS and CDR2 YFSETQ come from the germline V gene. This CDR3 has 18 residues. The CDR3: CASSLAGGGGGSYNEQFF. CDR3 bases: TGCGCCAGCAGCTTGGCCGGCGGCGGGGGCGGGTCCTACAATGAGCAGTTCTTC.

The genes are TRBV28 and TRBJ2-2; maybe TRBD1 (6 bases). The V and J ends lost 8 bases and 0 bases respectively, with 7 bases between them. The CDR3 is 13 residues long. CDR1 is MDHEN, CDR2 SYDVKM, per germline. The DNA of the CDR3 is TGTGCCAGCCGGACAGCGAACACCGGGGAGCTGTTTTTT. Translating gives CASRTANTGELFF.

V gene TRBV30 combines with J gene TRBJ2-1; 7 nucleotides match TRBD2. In germline, CDR1 is GTSNPN, CDR2 SVGIG (reference sequence). V trimming: 4 bases; J trimming: 7 bases; junction bases outside the gene matches: 7. This CDR3 has 13 residues. CDR3 DNA: TGTGCCTGGAAATCGGGACTAAAAAATGAGCAGTTCTTC. Its protein is CAWKSGLKNEQFF.

The chain employs TRBV5-1 and TRBJ1-1; D is perhaps TRBD1 (6 bases). CDR1 and CDR2 from the germline V gene are SGHRS and YFSETQ. The V end lost 2 bases, the J end lost 0 bases, and 14 bases lay between the germline ends. The CDR3 has 16 amino acids. The CDR3 loop reads CASSFVGAFMNTEAFF. The CDR3 bases are TGCGCCAGCAGCTTTGTGGGGGCCTTTATGAACACTGAAGCTTTCTTT.

This chain connects TRBV5-6 to TRBJ2-3; 12 bases are a match to TRBD2. Germline CDR1 SGHDT, CDR2 YYEEEE. The CDR3 spans 15 residues. The J segment lost 3 bases and the V segment lost 2 bases, leaving 1 base of the junction unmatched. This chain's CDR3 is CASSFGLAGTDTQYF. The CDR3 nucleotides are TGTGCCAGCAGCTTTGGACTAGCGGGGACAGATACGCAGTATTTT.

V usage is TRBV5-4 and J usage is TRBJ1-3; D is undetermined. The CDR3 runs 13 residues. The germline V gene encodes CDR1 SGHNT and CDR2 YYREEE (reference sequence). V lost 3 bases and J lost 1, with 5 bases in between. CDR3 loop: CASSSKSGNTIYF. Here the CDR3 DNA reads TGTGCCAGCAGCTCAAAATCTGGAAACACCATATATTTT.

The V gene is TRBV5-1, the J gene TRBJ2-3; no reliable D call. V was clipped by 0 bases and J by 1 base, with 9 bases between them. The CDR3 is made up of 15 amino acids. Germline V gene lookup returns CDR1 SGHRS and CDR2 YFSETQ. CDR3: CASSLASPRTDTQYF. The CDR3 DNA is TGCGCCAGCAGCTTGGCCTCCCCCCGCACAGATACGCAGTATTTT.

The chain links TRBV18 to TRBJ1-6, with 7 bases identical to TRBD1. V was pared by 1 base and J by 6 bases, with 3 bases of the junction left unmatched. Germline assignment: CDR1 KGHSH and CDR2 LQKENI. The CDR3 length is 15 residues. The CDR3 DNA is TGTGCCAGCTCACCACAGGGGGCCGGTAATTCACCCCTCCACTTT. This translates into CASSPQGAGNSPLHF.

V gene TRBV3-1 (or the pseudogene TRBV3-2) combines with J gene TRBJ2-3; D not resolved. V lost 0 bases and J 1 base, leaving 8 bases between the germline ends. Germline loops: CDR1 LGHDT, CDR2 YNNKEL (reference sequence). This CDR3 is built from 15 residues. The chain's CDR3 is CASSQDAAGTDTQYF. The CDR3 DNA follows: TGTGCCAGCAGCCAAGATGCGGCGGGCACAGATACGCAGTATTTT.

The CDR3 sequence is CASSGTGRGDYGYTF. CDR3 coding DNA: TGTGCCAGCAGCGGTACGGGTCGGGGTGACTATGGCTACACCTTC. The chain recombines TRBV5-4 with TRBJ1-2; no definite D call. Trimming shortened V by 4 bases and J by 3 bases, and 16 bases separated the two germline ends. The CDR3 contains 15 residues. Germline V CDR1 and CDR2: SGHNT, YYREEE (reference sequence).

This chain uses TRBV5-1 with TRBJ1-1; TRBD1 aligns across 7 bases. V shed 5 bases and J 1 base; nucleotides not matched to a gene: 5. CDR1 and CDR2 from the germline V gene are SGHRS and YFSETQ. The CDR3 is 14 residues long. CDR3 protein: CASRTDRANTEAFF. The CDR3, as DNA: TGCGCCAGCAGAACTGACAGGGCGAACACTGAAGCTTTCTTT.

The rearrangement joins TRBV7-8 to TRBJ1-1; 9 bases map to TRBD1. With 5 bases clipped from V and 2 bases from J, the junction kept 6 bases outside the gene matches. The germline V gene encodes CDR1 SGHVS and CDR2 FQNEAQ. The CDR3 has 15 residues. The CDR3: CASSTLQGANTEAFF. The CDR3 bases are TGTGCCAGCAGCACATTACAGGGGGCAAACACTGAAGCTTTCTTT.

J is TRBJ1-3 and V is TRBV6-6, with 7 bases identical to TRBD1. V lost 11 bases and J lost 2; bases outside the gene matches: 15. Germline assignment: CDR1 MNHNY and CDR2 SVGAGI (reference sequence). CDR3 length: 16 residues. CDR3 DNA: TGTGCCGGGGCCGCGGCAGGGGGGTGGCCTGGAAACACCATATATTTT. Protein product: CAGAAAGGWPGNTIYF.

The chain couples TRBV7-2 to TRBJ2-1, with D perhaps TRBD1 (6 bases). The CDR3 length is 16 residues. Trimming pared 5 bases from V and 2 bases from J, leaving 16 bases between. Looked up from germline, CDR1 is SGHTA and CDR2 is FQGNSA. The CDR3 sequence: CASSRGDKGTYNEQFF. DNA of the CDR3: TGTGCCAGCAGCCGTGGGGACAAGGGGACCTACAATGAGCAGTTCTTC.

V gene TRBV7-9 combines with J gene TRBJ1-5; D call uncertain. The V gene lost 11 bases and the J gene lost 5 bases, with 22 bases spanning the gap. This CDR3 region has 15 residues. Germline values: CDR1 SEHNR, CDR2 FQNEAQ (reference sequence). CDR3 sequence: CAGPYRTERDQPQHF. The CDR3 DNA sequence: TGTGCCGGCCCATATAGGACGGAGAGGGATCAGCCCCAGCATTTT.

This sequence joins TRBV5-5 and TRBJ1-2, with 9 bases matching TRBD1. This CDR3 spans 15 amino acids. Germline V gene sequence: CDR1 SGHKS, CDR2 YYEKEE (reference sequence). Germline trimming cut 3 bases from V and 2 bases from J; bases unmatched to any gene: 5. CDR3 in DNA: TGTGCCAGCAGCTCAGGACAGGGGAAGAACTATGGCTACACCTTC. This translates into CASSSGQGKNYGYTF.

The V gene is TRBV18, the J gene TRBJ1-2, with D uncertain. V gave up 4 bases and J gave up 8 bases, with 11 bases separating them. The CDR3 runs to 12 residues. Germline values: CDR1 KGHSH, CDR2 LQKENI. CDR3 protein: CASSLPPGGYTF. The DNA for the CDR3 is TGTGCCAGCTCACTCCCCCCCGGGGGCTACACCTTC. Supplemented by reference TRBV18 and TRBJ1-2, the full variable domain reads NAGVMQNPRHLVRRRGQEARLRCSPMKGHSHVYWYRQLPEEGLKFMVYLQKENIIDESGMPKERFSAEFPKEGPSILRIQQVVRGDSAAYFCASSLPPGGYTFGSGTRLTVV.

This chain joins TRBV5-1 and TRBJ2-1, with TRBD2 matching 10 bases. V shed 4 bases, J shed 7 bases, and the junction held 11 bases outside the gene matches. This CDR3 spans 16 amino acids. CDR1 is SGHRS, CDR2 YFSETQ, per germline. The CDR3 sequence: CASSPRAGGPGNEQFF. The CDR3 DNA is TGCGCCAGCAGCCCCAGAGCGGGGGGGCCGGGGAATGAGCAGTTCTTC.